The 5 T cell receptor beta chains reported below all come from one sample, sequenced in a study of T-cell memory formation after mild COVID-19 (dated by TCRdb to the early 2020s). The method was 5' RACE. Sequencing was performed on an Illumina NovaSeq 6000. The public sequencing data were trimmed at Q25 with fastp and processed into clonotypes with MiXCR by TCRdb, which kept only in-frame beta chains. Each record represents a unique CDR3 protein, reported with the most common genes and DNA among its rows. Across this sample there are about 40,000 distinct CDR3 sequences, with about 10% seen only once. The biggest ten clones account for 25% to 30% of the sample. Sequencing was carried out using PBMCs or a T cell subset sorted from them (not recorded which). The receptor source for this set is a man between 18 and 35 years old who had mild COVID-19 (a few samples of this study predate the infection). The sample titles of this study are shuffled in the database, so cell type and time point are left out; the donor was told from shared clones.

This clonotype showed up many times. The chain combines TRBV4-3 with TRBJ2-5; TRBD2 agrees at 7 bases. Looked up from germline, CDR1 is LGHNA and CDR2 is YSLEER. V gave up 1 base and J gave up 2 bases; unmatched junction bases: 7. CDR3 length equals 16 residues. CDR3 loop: CASSQARGLGQETQYF. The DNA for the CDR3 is TGCGCCAGCAGCCAAGCACGAGGACTAGGACAAGAGACCCAGTACTTC.

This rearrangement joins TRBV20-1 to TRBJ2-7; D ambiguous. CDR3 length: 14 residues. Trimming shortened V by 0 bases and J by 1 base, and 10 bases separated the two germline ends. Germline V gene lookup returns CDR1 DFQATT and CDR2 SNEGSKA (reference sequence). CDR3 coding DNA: TGCAGTGCTAGAGATCCGGCGCATTCCTACGAGCAGTACTTC. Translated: CSARDPAHSYEQYF.

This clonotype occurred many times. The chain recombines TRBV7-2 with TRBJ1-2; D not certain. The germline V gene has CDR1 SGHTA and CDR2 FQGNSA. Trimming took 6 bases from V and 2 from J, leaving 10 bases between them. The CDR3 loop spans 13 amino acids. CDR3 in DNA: TGTGCCAGCAGTTCCCAGTTCAACTATGGCTACACCTTC. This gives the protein CASSSQFNYGYTF.

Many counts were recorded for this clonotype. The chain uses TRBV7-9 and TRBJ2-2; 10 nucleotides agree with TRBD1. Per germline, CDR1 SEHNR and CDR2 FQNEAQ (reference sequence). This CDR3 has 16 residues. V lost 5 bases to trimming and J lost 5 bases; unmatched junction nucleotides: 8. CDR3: CASSPRDRGFTGELFF. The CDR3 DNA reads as TGTGCCAGCAGCCCCCGGGACAGGGGTTTTACCGGGGAGCTGTTTTTT. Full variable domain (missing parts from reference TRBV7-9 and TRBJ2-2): DTGVSQNPRHKITKRGQNVTFRCDPISEHNRLYWYRQTLGQGPEFLTYFQNEAQLEKSRLLSDRFSAERPKGSFSTLEIQRTEQGDSAMYLCASSPRDRGFTGELFFGEGSRLTVL.

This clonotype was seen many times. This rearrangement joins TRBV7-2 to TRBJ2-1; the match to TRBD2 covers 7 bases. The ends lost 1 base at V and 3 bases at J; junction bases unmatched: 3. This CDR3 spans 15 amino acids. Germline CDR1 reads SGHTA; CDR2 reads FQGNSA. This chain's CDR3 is CASSLVGGFYNEQFF. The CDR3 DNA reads TGTGCCAGCAGCTTAGTCGGGGGGTTCTACAATGAGCAGTTCTTC.